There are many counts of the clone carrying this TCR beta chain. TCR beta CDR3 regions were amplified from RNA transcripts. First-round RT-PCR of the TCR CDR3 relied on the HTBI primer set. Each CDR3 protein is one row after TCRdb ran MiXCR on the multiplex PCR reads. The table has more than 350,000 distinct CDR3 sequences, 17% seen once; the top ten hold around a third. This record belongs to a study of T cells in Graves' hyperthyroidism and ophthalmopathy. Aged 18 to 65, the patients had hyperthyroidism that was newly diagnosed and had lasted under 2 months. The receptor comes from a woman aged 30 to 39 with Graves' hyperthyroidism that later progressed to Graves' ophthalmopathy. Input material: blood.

Written as DNA, the CDR3 is TGCAGCGCCAAGACAGGGGAAGAGTACTTC. Residues: CSAKTGEEYF. V and J are TRBV29-1 and TRBJ2-7, with TRBD1 matching over 8 bases. The CDR3 is 10 amino acids. Germline lookup yields CDR1 SQVTM and CDR2 ANQGSEA. The J segment lost 11 bases and the V segment lost 7 bases, leaving 7 bases of the junction unmatched.